Listed below are T cell receptor beta chains from one sample, sequenced in a study of siplizumab effects on memory and regulatory T cells. Profiling relied on immunoSEQ multiplex PCR, and the TCRdb table lists in-frame clones only, not all of them. The repertoire has about 56,000 clones, around 97% of them found once; the top ten carry approximately 1%. Sequencing was performed on naive CD8+ T cells sorted from blood. These receptors came from a human donor in good health. Each CDR3 is given with its conserved first and last residue. A D gene is named only where the DNA matches it firmly. Only some rows state a clone size, as once, few, many or a class for expanded clones.

cdr3_nt,cdr3_aa,v_call,d_call,j_call,clone_size
TGTGCCAGCAGCTCCGGACTAGCGGGCGCAGCCTCCTACAATGAGCAGTTCTTC,CASSSGLAGAASYNEQFF,TRBV7-2,TRBD2,TRBJ2-1,-
TGTGCCAGCAGCCTGGGGAGCTCCTACAATGAGCAGTTCTTC,CASSLGSSYNEQFF,TRBV7-3,-,TRBJ2-1,-
TGTGCCAGCAGTTTTGGCAGATATTATCAAGAGACCCAGTACTTC,CASSFGRYYQETQYF,TRBV27,-,TRBJ2-5,-
TGTGCCATCAGTGAGTCCCTGACTCCCGCCTCCGAGCAGTACTTC,CAISESLTPASEQYF,TRBV10-3,-,TRBJ2-7,-
TGCAGCGTTGAAGGGCAGGGTGACACTGAAGCTTTCTTT,CSVEGQGDTEAFF,TRBV29-1,-,TRBJ1-1,-
TGTGCCAGCAGTTTTGTATTTGGAGGTCTGGGTGGCTACACCTTC,CASSFVFGGLGGYTF,TRBV27,-,TRBJ1-2,once
TGTGCCAGCAGCCTTACACTAGCGGGAGGGCCTGGAAGCGGGGAGCTGTTTTTT,CASSLTLAGGPGSGELFF,TRBV7-3,TRBD2,TRBJ2-2,-
TGTGCCAGCAGCACCGGATACGAGCAGTACTTC,CASSTGYEQYF,TRBV7-8,-,TRBJ2-7,-
TGTGCCAGCAGCGACGGACTAGCGGGAGGCCCGAGCTCTGGGGCCAACGTCCTGACTTTC,CASSDGLAGGPSSGANVLTF,TRBV9,TRBD2,TRBJ2-6,-
TGTGCCAGCAGCTCCCGGACTAGCGGGAGGGCGGGCACCGGGGAGCTGTTTTTT,CASSSRTSGRAGTGELFF,TRBV5-6,TRBD2,TRBJ2-2,once
TGTGCCAGCAGCTTTAGCGGGGGAGGTAGGGAGCAGTACTTC,CASSFSGGGREQYF,TRBV5-4,TRBD2,TRBJ2-7,-
TGTGCCAGCAGTGCGCCCACAGGGGCCCAGCATTTT,CASSAPTGAQHF,TRBV6-5,TRBD1,TRBJ1-5,-
TGTGCCTGGAGTCAAGGACAGGGTTCCTACGAGCAGTACTTC,CAWSQGQGSYEQYF,TRBV30,TRBD1,TRBJ2-7,-
TGTGCCAGCAGCGTAGAGCTGTCAGGGTACGCCGAGCAGTACTTC,CASSVELSGYAEQYF,TRBV9,-,TRBJ2-7,-
TGTGCCAGCAGGAAGGGACAGGGGTTTAGGACAGATACGCAGTATTTT,CASRKGQGFRTDTQYF,TRBV27,TRBD1,TRBJ2-3,once
TGTGCCAGCAGTTGGAAAGACCACTCCTACGAGCAGTACTTC,CASSWKDHSYEQYF,TRBV28,-,TRBJ2-7,once
TGCGCCAGCAGCTTAACCGGGACCTGGGCGGATACGCAGTATTTT,CASSLTGTWADTQYF,TRBV5-1,-,TRBJ2-3,-
TGTGCCTGGAGTGATGTAGGGAATGAGCAGTTCTTC,CAWSDVGNEQFF,TRBV30,-,TRBJ2-1,-
TGTGCCAGCAGTGGGATCAGAGACAATGAGCAGTTCTTC,CASSGIRDNEQFF,TRBV6-1,-,TRBJ2-1,-
TGCGCCAGCAGAAGCTCTGGCCGGGATCCCCTCTCCTACGAGCAGTACTTC,CASRSSGRDPLSYEQYF,TRBV4-1,-,TRBJ2-7,-
TGTGCCAGCAGTCTACAGGGGGGGGTCACTGAAGCTTTCTTT,CASSLQGGVTEAFF,TRBV27,TRBD1,TRBJ1-1,-
TGTGCCAGCAGCTTACTCGGGGGGACCGGGGAGCTGTTTTTT,CASSLLGGTGELFF,TRBV7-2,TRBD2,TRBJ2-2,-
TGCGCCAGCAGCCATGTCGGGACCTCTAATGAGCAGTTCTTC,CASSHVGTSNEQFF,TRBV4-1,-,TRBJ2-1,-
TGTGCCAGCAGTGGCCTCTCTGGGGCCAACGTCCTGACTTTC,CASSGLSGANVLTF,TRBV7-9,-,TRBJ2-6,-
TGTGCCAGTAAATCCCTAGCGAGGGGCACAGATACGCAGTATTTT,CASKSLARGTDTQYF,TRBV19,-,TRBJ2-3,-
TGTGCCAGCAGCCACGTAGCGGGAACCTACAATGAGCAGTTCTTC,CASSHVAGTYNEQFF,TRBV14,TRBD2,TRBJ2-1,-